These 8 T cell receptor beta chains share one sample of origin, sequenced in a study of blood T cell repertoires in COVID-19. TCRdb's copy holds only in-frame clones and misses some; the assay was immunoSEQ multiplex PCR. The sample includes about 220,000 clones, around three quarters of them seen just once. The material sequenced was peripheral blood. The receptors were sampled from a woman in her 70s with acute or convalescent COVID-19.

The sample holds a few counts of this clone. The rearrangement links TRBV4-3 to TRBJ2-7; TRBD1 might be the D (5 bases). The germline V and J ends were trimmed by 0 bases and 1 base, with 7 bases remaining between them. Germline V lookup: CDR1 LGHNA, CDR2 YSLEER. The CDR3 totals 14 residues. As DNA, the CDR3 is TGCGCCAGCAGCCAAGATAGGGGATCCTACGAGCAGTACTTC. Residues: CASSQDRGSYEQYF.

J is TRBJ1-3 and V is TRBV24-1; D remains ambiguous. The CDR3 is 16 residues long. Trimming removed 9 bases at V and 4 bases at J, with 21 bases between. From germline, CDR1 is KGHDR and CDR2 SFDVKD. The DNA for the CDR3 is TGTGCCACCGATAGTGGTTGGGAGGAGACGGGAAACACCATATATTTT. Amino acids: CATDSGWEETGNTIYF.

The chain uses TRBV10-1 and TRBJ1-4; D unresolved. The length of the CDR3 is 14 residues. Germline assignment: CDR1 WNHNN and CDR2 SYGVQD (reference sequence). Trimming took 7 bases from V and 1 from J, leaving 10 bases between them. The CDR3 coding sequence is TGCGCCAGCATGATAACTTTAACTAATGAAAAACTGTTTTTT. Amino acids: CASMITLTNEKLFF.

This sequence joins TRBV18 and TRBJ1-1, with a tentative D call TRBD1 (5 bases). This CDR3 has 15 residues. The germline V gene has CDR1 KGHSH and CDR2 LQKENI. V was clipped by 3 bases and J by 3 bases, with 14 bases between them. The CDR3 nucleotides read TGTGCCAGCTCACCCCCCGGAACAGGCTACACTGAAGCTTTCTTT. Its protein product is CASSPPGTGYTEAFF.

The chain employs TRBV4-3 and TRBJ1-2, with a weak D call TRBD1 (5 bases). V dropped 4 bases and J dropped 7 bases, with 16 bases sitting between them. Germline V gene lookup returns CDR1 LGHNA and CDR2 YSLEER. This CDR3 region has 14 residues. The CDR3 nucleotides are TGCGCCAGCAGCCCGGGAACAGGAGCGGGTGGCTACACCTTC. This codes for CASSPGTGAGGYTF.

The chain couples TRBV7-9 to TRBJ2-1; maybe TRBD1 (6 bases). This CDR3 comprises 11 residues. The ends were cut back, 5 bases at V and 13 bases at J, with 12 bases in the middle. Germline CDR1 reads SEHNR; CDR2 reads FQNEAQ (reference sequence). The CDR3 here is CASSTGNRQFF. CDR3 bases: TGTGCCAGCAGCACAGGGAATCGACAGTTCTTC.

This chain uses TRBV25-1 with TRBJ2-7, with D unclear. Germline CDR1 and CDR2: MGHDK and SYGVNS. CDR3 length: 12 residues. The V gene lost 3 bases and the J gene lost 1 base, with 4 bases spanning the gap. The CDR3 region is CASSDRSYEQYF. DNA for the CDR3: TGTGCCAGCAGTGACAGGTCCTACGAGCAGTACTTC.

This clone was observed a few times. The rearrangement links TRBV24-1 to TRBJ2-6; D is unclear. The CDR3 covers 13 residues. Looked up from germline, CDR1 is KGHDR and CDR2 is SFDVKD. V lost 7 bases and J lost 4, with 7 bases in between. CDR3: CATSLPGANVLTF. CDR3 coding DNA: TGTGCCACCAGCCTTCCGGGGGCCAACGTCCTGACTTTC.